What follows are 18 T cell receptor beta chains derived from one specimen sequenced in a study of response to subunit inactivated influenza vaccine. TCRdb re-called the RT-PCR reads through MiXCR, storing one row per CDR3 protein. Of fewer than 400,000 distinct CDR3 sequences in the sample, just over 20% are singletons; the top ten hold roughly 10%. This specimen consisted of PBMCs from blood, obtained 21 months after vaccination. Receptors were obtained from a man between 50 and 75 years old who received an inactivated influenza vaccine.

CDR3 sequence: CASSFETKNIQYF. The CDR3 DNA reads as TGTGCCAGCAGTTTCGAGACCAAAAACATTCAGTACTTC. The V and J genes are TRBV12-3 or TRBV12-4 and TRBJ2-4; unclear D gene. Trimming removed 3 bases at V and 2 bases at J, with 5 bases between. The CDR3 consists of 13 residues.

This clonotype was seen only a few times. V gene TRBV6-5 combines with J gene TRBJ1-2; tentatively, D is TRBD1 (5 bases). V lost 2 bases, J lost 4 bases, and 11 bases lay in between. The CDR3 is 14 amino acids. Looked up from germline, CDR1 is MNHEY and CDR2 is SVGAGI. CDR3 sequence reads: CASSYGQSVYGYTF. In DNA form, the CDR3 reads TGTGCCAGCAGTTACGGACAAAGCGTCTATGGCTACACCTTC.

The V gene is TRBV11-2, the J gene TRBJ2-3; TRBD2 agrees at 13 bases. The trim removed 5 bases at V and 4 bases at J, leaving 6 bases unmatched. Germline CDR1 reads SGHAT; CDR2 reads FQNNGV. This CDR3 is 16 amino acids long. CDR3 sequence: CASSTWTSGRADTQYF. The CDR3 nucleotides are TGTGCCAGCAGCACCTGGACTAGCGGGAGAGCAGATACGCAGTATTTT.

The chain carries TRBV6-5 and TRBJ2-2; a weak D match, TRBD2 (5 bases). V was shortened by 0 bases and J by 2 bases, with 13 bases between the two germline ends. The CDR3 has 17 residues. The germline gives CDR1 MNHEY, CDR2 SVGAGI. CDR3: CASSYSIMGVNTGELFF. CDR3 coding DNA: TGTGCCAGCAGTTACTCGATAATGGGAGTTAACACCGGGGAGCTGTTTTTT.

In its sample, this clonotype was seen a few times. One junction end disagrees with the germline gene, perhaps due to a read error. The chain joins TRBV2 to TRBJ2-4, with TRBD1 as a possible D gene (6 bases). This CDR3 has 14 amino acids. Germline-derived CDR1 and CDR2 are SNHLY and FYNNEI. The DNA of the CDR3 is TGTGCCAGCAGGGAAGTGACAGGCAAAAACATTCAGTACTTC. This translates into CASREVTGKNIQYF.

The V and J genes are TRBV27 and TRBJ2-3; 10 nucleotides line up with TRBD2. The CDR3 sequence is 15 residues long. Germline V gene lookup returns CDR1 MNHEY and CDR2 SMNVEV (reference sequence). Trimming removed 3 bases from V and 4 bases from J; junction bases left unmatched: 4. CDR3 protein: CASSLSGRAPDTQYF. For the CDR3, the DNA is TGTGCCAGCAGTTTGAGCGGGAGGGCCCCAGATACGCAGTATTTT.

This clonotype was counted between two and nine times. The J gene is TRBJ1-6, the V gene TRBV5-6, with 7 bases matching TRBD1. The V and J ends lost 1 base and 9 bases, in that order; junction bases with no gene match: 4. The germline CDR1 and CDR2 sequences are SGHDT and YYEEEE. The CDR3 is 14 residues long. The CDR3 bases are TGTGCCAGCAGCTTGAAAGGGACAGTTTCACCCCTCCACTTT. Residues: CASSLKGTVSPLHF.

This clonotype was observed at least ten times. The chain combines TRBV4-2 with TRBJ1-1, with 10 positions matching TRBD1. Trimming at V came to 3 bases and at J to 5 bases, leaving 3 bases not matched to a gene. The CDR3 runs 14 residues. Germline CDR1 is LGHNA and CDR2 is YNFKEQ. CDR3: CASSQEDRGTEAFF. The CDR3 DNA is TGTGCCAGCAGCCAGGAGGACAGGGGGACTGAAGCTTTCTTT.

This clonotype was seen at least ten times. The chain joins TRBV10-3 to TRBJ1-1, with unresolved D. Germline V gives CDR1 ENHRY, CDR2 SYGVKD. Trimming cost V 4 bases and J 4 bases, with 10 bases left between them. The length of the CDR3 is 13 residues. CDR3 bases: TGTGCCATCAGTGCCAACGCGGGCACTGAAGCTTTCTTT. Amino acids: CAISANAGTEAFF.

Details on this clonotype: A much larger clone is a single base away; this may be a read error. The genes are TRBV2 and TRBJ1-2; D possibly corresponds to TRBD1 (6 bases). CDR3 size: 12 residues. Deletions cut 4 bases from V and 4 bases from J, with 7 bases between. The germline gives CDR1 SNHLY, CDR2 FYNNEI. CDR3 sequence: CASSGTAYGYTF. As DNA, the CDR3 is TGTGCCAGCAGTGGGACAGCCTATGGCTACACCTTC.

Here the CDR3 DNA reads TGTGCCATCAGGGGCAGGGGGAGGAATCAGCCCCAGCATTTT. Its protein product is CAIRGRGRNQPQHF. V is TRBV10-3 and J is TRBJ1-5, with 7 bases that match TRBD1. The length of the CDR3 is 14 residues. Germline V gene lookup returns CDR1 ENHRY and CDR2 SYGVKD. V dropped 6 bases and J dropped 4; count of bases not matched to a gene: 6.

The chain employs TRBV15 and TRBJ1-5, with D possibly TRBD1 on 5 matching bases. Trimming stripped 1 base from V and 2 bases from J, with 9 bases between. CDR1 LNHNV and CDR2 YYDKDF come from the germline V gene (reference sequence). CDR3 length equals 15 residues. Here the CDR3 DNA reads TGTGCCACCAGCAGAGTTGGCAGGGGCAATCAGCCCCAGCATTTT. This encodes CATSRVGRGNQPQHF. The variable domain in full, with the rest retrieved from reference TRBV15 and TRBJ1-5, is DAMVIQNPRYQVTQFGKPVTLSCSQTLNHNVMYWYQQKSSQAPKLLFHYYDKDFNNEADTPDNFQSRRPNTSFCFLDIRSPGLGDTAMYLCATSRVGRGNQPQHFGDGTRLSIL.

This clonotype has a handful of counts. The chain employs TRBV7-9 and TRBJ1-4, with 11 bases lining up with TRBD1. CDR1 is SEHNR, CDR2 FQNEAQ, per germline (reference sequence). The CDR3 length is 15 residues. Trimming took 5 bases from V and 5 from J; bases not matched to a gene: 4. CDR3 bases: TGTGCCAGCAGCCCCGGGACAGGGGGAAATGAAAAACTGTTTTTT. It is translated as CASSPGTGGNEKLFF.

The chain combines TRBV20-1 with TRBJ2-7, with D uncertain. CDR3 length: 11 amino acids. From germline, CDR1 is DFQATT and CDR2 SNEGSKA (reference sequence). V was shortened by 4 bases and J by 5 bases, with 9 bases between the two germline ends. The CDR3 here is CSATTKDEQYF. The CDR3 DNA reads TGCAGTGCTACTACTAAAGACGAGCAGTACTTC.

This clonotype was counted between two and nine times. The rearrangement uses TRBV11-1 and TRBJ1-1, with D possibly being TRBD1 (5 bases). CDR3 length: 15 amino acids. CDR1 is SGHAT, CDR2 FQDESV, per germline (reference sequence). The germline V and J ends were trimmed by 6 bases and 0 bases, with 14 bases remaining between them. The CDR3: CASSYQGPMNTEAFF. In DNA form, the CDR3 reads TGTGCCAGCAGTTATCAGGGTCCTATGAACACTGAAGCTTTCTTT. The full variable domain, completed using reference TRBV11-1 and TRBJ1-1, is EAEVAQSPRYKITEKSQAVAFWCDPISGHATLYWYRQILGQGPELLVQFQDESVVDDSQLPKDRFSAERLKGVDSTLKIQPAELGDSAMYLCASSYQGPMNTEAFFGQGTRLTVV.

This clonotype was recorded at least ten times. The chain combines TRBV20-1 with TRBJ1-4; D may be TRBD1 (5 bases). The V gene lost 1 base and the J gene lost 4 bases, with 16 bases spanning the gap. Germline CDR1 and CDR2: DFQATT and SNEGSKA (reference sequence). The CDR3 has 16 amino acids. DNA for the CDR3: TGCAGTGCTAGAGTCGCAAAGGGACTGTTTAATGAAAAACTGTTTTTT. Residues: CSARVAKGLFNEKLFF.

This clonotype was recorded at least ten times. This chain links TRBV19 with TRBJ1-5; no definite D call. The germline gives CDR1 LNHDA, CDR2 SQIVND (reference sequence). This CDR3 is built from 15 residues. The V end was cut by 4 bases, the J end by 2 bases, with 12 bases between. CDR3: CASSTLGQGNQPQHF. The CDR3, as DNA: TGTGCCAGTAGTACCCTTGGGCAGGGCAATCAGCCCCAGCATTTT.

The sample holds many counts of this clonotype. The gene calls are TRBV4-2 and TRBJ2-5; no clear D. The V and J ends lost 1 base and 5 bases respectively, with 5 bases between them. CDR3 length: 12 residues. The V gene's germline CDR1 is LGHNA and CDR2 YNFKEQ. The CDR3: CASSQGSETQYF. The DNA for the CDR3 is TGTGCCAGCAGCCAAGGATCCGAGACCCAGTACTTC.